This T cell receptor beta chain was captured in a study of beta chain features in type 1 diabetes. Study outcomes and limitations: In all four CD4+ subsets, TCRB CDR3 length was significantly, moderately reduced in type 1 diabetes. A PCR bias possibly favoring shorter templates would apply equally to patients and controls. When cDNA is sequenced, cells with high TCR expression could be over-represented.

The ends lost 1 base at V and 9 bases at J; junction bases unmatched: 7. The CDR3 loop spans 16 amino acids. CDR1 and CDR2 (germline): SGHTA, FQGNSA. Note on this clone: What it recognizes is unknown.

CD45RO/CCR7/CD25/CD127/CD95/CD27 separated CD4+ naive, central memory, regulatory and stem cell-like memory cells by sorting. The investigators reverse transcribed all of the isolated RNA, so they sequenced expressed TCRB transcripts. Sequencing was performed with immunoSEQ multiplex PCR; in TCRdb, only in-frame clones are kept and a portion is missing. The sample includes roughly 180,000 clones, roughly 8% of them seen just once. This chain joins TRBV7-2 and TRBJ2-1; 12 bases are a match to TRBD2. The sample consisted of central memory CD4+ T cells from blood. This sequence originates from a woman in her forties with type 1 diabetes. The CDR3: CASSLVRLAGASEQFF. CDR3 sequence (DNA): TGTGCCAGCAGCTTAGTTCGACTAGCGGGAGCGAGTGAGCAGTTCTTC.